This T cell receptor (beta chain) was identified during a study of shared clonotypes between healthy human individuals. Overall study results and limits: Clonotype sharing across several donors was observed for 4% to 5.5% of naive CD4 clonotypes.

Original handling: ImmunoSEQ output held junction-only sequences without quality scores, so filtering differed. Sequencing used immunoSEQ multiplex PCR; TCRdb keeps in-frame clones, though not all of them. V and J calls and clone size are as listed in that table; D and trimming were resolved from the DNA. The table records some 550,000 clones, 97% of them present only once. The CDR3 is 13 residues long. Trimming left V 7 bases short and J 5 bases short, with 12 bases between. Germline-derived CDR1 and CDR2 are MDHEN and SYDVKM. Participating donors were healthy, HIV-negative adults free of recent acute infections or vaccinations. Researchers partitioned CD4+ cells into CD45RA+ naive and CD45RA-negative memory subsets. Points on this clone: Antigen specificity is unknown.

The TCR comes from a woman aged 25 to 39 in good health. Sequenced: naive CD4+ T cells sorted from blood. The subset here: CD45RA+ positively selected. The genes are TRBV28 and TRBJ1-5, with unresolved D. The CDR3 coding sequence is TGTGCCAGCACCGAGGGCCTTTATCAGCCCCAGCATTTT. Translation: CASTEGLYQPQHF.